The clone carrying this TCR beta chain was counted between two and nine times. The data were obtained in a study of PD-1 blockade in classical Hodgkin lymphoma. All patients relapsed after autologous stem cell transplantation, and brentuximab vedotin exposure varied. Using immunoSEQ multiplex PCR, the repertoire was profiled, and TCRdb retains in-frame clones only, with some absent. The repertoire holds 20,000 to 25,000 clones, 81% seen once, with about 18% in the top ten. The CDR3 has 14 residues. The ends were cut back, 7 bases at V and 8 bases at J, with 20 bases in the middle. The germline V gene has CDR1 LNHDA and CDR2 SQIVND (reference sequence).

The chain employs TRBV19 and TRBJ1-1; perhaps TRBD1 as D (6 bases). The specimen comprised peripheral blood mononuclear cells (PBMCs), sampled before the second cycle of nivolumab. The TCR comes from a human donor with classical Hodgkin lymphoma. The CDR3 loop is CASTSDSQGLEAFF. The CDR3 coding sequence is TGTGCCAGTACCTCGGACAGCCAGGGCCTGGAAGCTTTCTTT. Based on the CDR3 plus reference TRBV19 and TRBJ1-1, the full variable domain is DGGITQSPKYLFRKEGQNVTLSCEQNLNHDAMYWYRQDPGQGLRLIYYSQIVNDFQKGDIAEGYSVSREKKESFPLTVTSAQKNPTAFYLCASTSDSQGLEAFFGQGTRLTVV.